In this sample, the clone carrying this TCR beta chain is medium-sized. After roughly 6-7 days, proliferating activated T cells were FACS-sorted as CFSE-low CD25+ ICOS+ cells. Sorted memory CD4+ T cells were CFSE-labeled and cultured 2:1 with irradiated antigen-pulsed autologous monocytes. Memory CD4+ T cells were sorted as all CD4+ cells except CD45RA+CCR7+CD95- naive cells, over 98% pure. Sequenced by immunoSEQ multiplex PCR; TCRdb stores in-frame clones only, minus some. This table holds under 1,500 clones, about half found once. CDR3 length: 11 amino acids. Trimming pared 0 bases from V and 9 bases from J, leaving 5 bases between. The germline CDR1 and CDR2 sequences are SNHLY and FYNNEI. The data belong to a study of human CD4 T cells and Enterobacteriaceae.

This chain joins TRBV2 and TRBJ1-1, with unresolved D. Sequencing was performed on bacteria-reactive CD4+ T cells grown in culture. The sample's subset: CFSE-low proliferating memory CD4 T cells sorted after in vitro stimulation with a heat-inactivated bacterium or M. tuberculosis lysate. The sequence was obtained from a human donor in good health. CDR3 in amino acids: CASSEAGKAFF. The CDR3 region has the DNA TGTGCCAGCAGTGAAGCGGGGAAAGCTTTCTTT.